This T cell receptor (beta chain) appears in the sequencing data of a study of PD-1 blockade in classical Hodgkin lymphoma. About the research overall: Intravenous infusions of nivolumab 3 mg/kg reached patients every 2 weeks.

The method was immunoSEQ multiplex PCR; TCRdb's version includes in-frame clones alone and lacks a portion of them. In the table there are some 93,000 clones, 75% to 85% of which are singletons. This clone was seen once. As yet, its antigen is unknown. The CDR3 is 12 amino acids. With 1 base removed from V and 8 bases from J, the gap between germline ends came to 7 bases. Germline V gives CDR1 SGHVS, CDR2 FNYEAQ. Regarding time point: cycle 4 day 1 (C4D1), after about 6 weeks of nivolumab. All patients experienced relapse after autologous stem cell transplantation, and brentuximab vedotin exposure was variable. Reported best responses ranged across complete response, partial response or progressive disease. Study conclusions and caveats: Repertoire difference causes, possibly disease activity or prior therapy, remain undefined. As was reported, newly diagnosed patients showed lower baseline TCR diversity than healthy donors did.

The sequence came from a human donor with classical Hodgkin lymphoma. The V gene is TRBV7-6, the J gene TRBJ2-3; D not certain. The sample consisted of peripheral blood mononuclear cells (PBMCs), taken before the fourth cycle of nivolumab. The CDR3 here is CASSLGSGTQYF. DNA for the CDR3: TGTGCCAGCAGCTTAGGGTCGGGTACGCAGTATTTT.